This TCR beta chain was found in a study of cytomegalovirus exposure and HLA in healthy donors. Overall study findings and caveats: Most TCR sequences were seen very rarely across donors, but some public TCRs occurred in many. CMV serostatus was the only recorded immune exposure for donors.

CDR1 SGHVS and CDR2 FNYEAQ come from the germline V gene. The CDR3 is 17 residues long. With 3 bases clipped from V and 4 bases from J, the junction kept 9 bases outside the gene matches. Remarks on this clone: Its antigen is unidentified. Other DNA variants within this sample encode the same CDR3.

These donors, healthy bone marrow donors, were studied. The primer mix had 60 Vbeta and 13 Jbeta primers. Clones were read by immunoSEQ multiplex PCR, and TCRdb kept only the in-frame ones, dropping some. In total, the table holds about 110,000 clones. The chain has TRBV7-6 and TRBJ2-1; TRBD2 agrees at 10 bases. Material for sequencing was PBMCs. This clonotype originated in a man between 18 and 29 years old in good health and CMV-seronegative. The CDR3 here is CASSLGVLAGIYNEQFF. DNA for the CDR3: TGTGCCAGCAGCTTGGGGGTACTAGCGGGGATTTACAATGAGCAGTTCTTC. Drawing the rest from reference TRBV7-6 and TRBJ2-1, the complete variable domain is GAGVSQSPRYKVTKRGQDVALRCDPISGHVSLYWYRQALGQGPEFLTYFNYEAQQDKSGLPNDRFSAERPEGSISTLTIQRTEQRDSAMYRCASSLGVLAGIYNEQFFGPGTRLTVL.